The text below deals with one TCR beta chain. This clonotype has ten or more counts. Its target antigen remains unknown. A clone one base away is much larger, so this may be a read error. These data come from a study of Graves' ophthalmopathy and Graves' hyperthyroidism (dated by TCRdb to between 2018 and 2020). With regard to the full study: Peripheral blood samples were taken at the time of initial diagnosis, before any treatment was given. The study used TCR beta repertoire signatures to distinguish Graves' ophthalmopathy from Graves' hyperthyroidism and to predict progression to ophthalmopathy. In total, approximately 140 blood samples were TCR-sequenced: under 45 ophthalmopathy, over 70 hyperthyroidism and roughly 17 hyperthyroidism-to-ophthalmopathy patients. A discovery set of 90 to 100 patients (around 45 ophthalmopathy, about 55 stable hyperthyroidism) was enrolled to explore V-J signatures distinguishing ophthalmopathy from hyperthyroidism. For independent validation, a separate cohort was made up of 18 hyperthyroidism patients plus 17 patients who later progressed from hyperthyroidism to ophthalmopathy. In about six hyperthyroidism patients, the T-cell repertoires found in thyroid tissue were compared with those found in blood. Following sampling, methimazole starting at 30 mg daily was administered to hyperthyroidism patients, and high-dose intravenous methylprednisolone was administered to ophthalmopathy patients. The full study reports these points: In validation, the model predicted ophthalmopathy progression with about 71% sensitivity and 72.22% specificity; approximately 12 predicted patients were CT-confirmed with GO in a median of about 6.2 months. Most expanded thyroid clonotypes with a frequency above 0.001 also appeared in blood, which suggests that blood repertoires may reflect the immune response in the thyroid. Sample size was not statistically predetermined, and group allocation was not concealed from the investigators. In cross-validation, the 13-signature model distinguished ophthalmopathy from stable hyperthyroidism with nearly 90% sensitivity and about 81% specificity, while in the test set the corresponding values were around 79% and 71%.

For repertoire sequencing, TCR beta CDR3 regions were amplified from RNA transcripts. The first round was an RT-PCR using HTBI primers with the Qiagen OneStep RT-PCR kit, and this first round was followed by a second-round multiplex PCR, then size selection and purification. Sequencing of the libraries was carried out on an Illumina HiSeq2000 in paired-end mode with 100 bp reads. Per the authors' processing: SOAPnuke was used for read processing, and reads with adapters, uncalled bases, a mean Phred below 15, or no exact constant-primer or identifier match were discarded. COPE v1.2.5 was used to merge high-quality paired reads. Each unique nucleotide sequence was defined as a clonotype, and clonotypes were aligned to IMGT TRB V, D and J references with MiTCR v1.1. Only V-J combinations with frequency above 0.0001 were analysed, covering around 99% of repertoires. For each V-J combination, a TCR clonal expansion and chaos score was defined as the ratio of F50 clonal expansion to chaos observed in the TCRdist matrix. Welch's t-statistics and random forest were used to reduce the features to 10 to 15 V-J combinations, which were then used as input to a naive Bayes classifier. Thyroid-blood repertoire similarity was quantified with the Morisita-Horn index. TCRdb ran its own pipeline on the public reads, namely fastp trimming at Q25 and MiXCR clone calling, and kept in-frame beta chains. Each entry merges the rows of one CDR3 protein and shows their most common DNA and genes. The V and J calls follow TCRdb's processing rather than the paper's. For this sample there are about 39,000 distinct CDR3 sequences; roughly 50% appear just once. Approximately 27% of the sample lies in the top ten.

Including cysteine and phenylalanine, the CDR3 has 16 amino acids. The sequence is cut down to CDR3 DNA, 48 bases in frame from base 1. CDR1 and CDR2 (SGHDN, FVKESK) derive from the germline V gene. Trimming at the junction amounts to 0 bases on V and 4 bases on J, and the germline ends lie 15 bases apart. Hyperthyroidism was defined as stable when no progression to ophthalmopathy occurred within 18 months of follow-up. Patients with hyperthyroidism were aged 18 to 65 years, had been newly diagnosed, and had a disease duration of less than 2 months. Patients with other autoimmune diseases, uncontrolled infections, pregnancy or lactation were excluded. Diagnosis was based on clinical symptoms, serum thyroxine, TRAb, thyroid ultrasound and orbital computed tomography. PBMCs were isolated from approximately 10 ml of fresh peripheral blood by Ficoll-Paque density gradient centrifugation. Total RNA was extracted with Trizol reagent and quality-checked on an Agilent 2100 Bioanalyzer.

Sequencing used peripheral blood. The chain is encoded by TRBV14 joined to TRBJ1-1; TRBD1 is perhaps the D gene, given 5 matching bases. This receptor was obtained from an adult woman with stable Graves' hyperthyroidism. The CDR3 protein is CASSQDQAGLGTEAFF. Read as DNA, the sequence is TGTGCCAGCAGCCAAGATCAGGCAGGGCTAGGCACTGAAGCTTTCTTT.